This T cell receptor (beta chain) emerged from a study of Tregs in tolerant kidney transplant recipients. Measured with immunoSEQ multiplex PCR; TCRdb has only the in-frame clones, and not every one. The ten most abundant clones cover approximately 0.78% of a sample with under 55,000 clones. As for this clone: The read ends 3 residues early relative to the CDR3; the germline J gene fills the gap.

The V gene lost 3 bases and the J gene lost 5 bases, with 19 bases spanning the gap. Germline V gives CDR1 LNHDA, CDR2 SQIVND (reference sequence). There are 17 residues in the CDR3. The origin of this receptor is a human donor who received a combined kidney and bone marrow transplant. Here the sequenced sample was CD4+ T cells from blood, taken before the transplant. The chain employs TRBV19 and TRBJ2-2; a weak D match, TRBD2 (6 bases). CDR3 sequence: CASSIHRDSFGTGELFF. The CDR3 DNA, read in part, is TGTGCCAGTAGTATCCACCGGGACTCGTTTGGGACCGGGGAG.